This T cell receptor beta chain was retrieved from a study of blood T cells in healthy people across ages. Study-wide results and caveats: While age rose, TCR beta diversity per million T cells dropped in a roughly linear way. The unsorted PBMCs prevented any conclusive comparison of naive versus antigen-experienced cells. The unknown donor CMV status may have confounded expanded clonotype changes.

Alongside a J-beta primer mix, a sample-barcoded 5' primer served in a second PCR lasting about 6 to 12 cycles. Every single cDNA molecule received a tag from a template-switch adaptor with 12 random nucleotides. One entry per CDR3 protein results from TCRdb running MiXCR on the 5' RACE reads. The sample holds approximately 680,000 distinct CDR3 sequences, around 32% seen once. V gave up 1 base and J gave up 3 bases, with 13 bases separating them. The CDR3 runs 15 residues. Germline V gives CDR1 MGHRA, CDR2 YSYEKL. This clonotype was counted only a few times. Antigen: not known. This TCR derives from a woman of 80 years or more in good health. Material: blood. This sequence joins TRBV4-1 and TRBJ2-7; TRBD1 might be the D (5 bases). CDR3 bases: TGCGCCAGCAGCCAAGTGACTCAGGGCCTCTACGAGCAGTACTTC. Its protein is CASSQVTQGLYEQYF.